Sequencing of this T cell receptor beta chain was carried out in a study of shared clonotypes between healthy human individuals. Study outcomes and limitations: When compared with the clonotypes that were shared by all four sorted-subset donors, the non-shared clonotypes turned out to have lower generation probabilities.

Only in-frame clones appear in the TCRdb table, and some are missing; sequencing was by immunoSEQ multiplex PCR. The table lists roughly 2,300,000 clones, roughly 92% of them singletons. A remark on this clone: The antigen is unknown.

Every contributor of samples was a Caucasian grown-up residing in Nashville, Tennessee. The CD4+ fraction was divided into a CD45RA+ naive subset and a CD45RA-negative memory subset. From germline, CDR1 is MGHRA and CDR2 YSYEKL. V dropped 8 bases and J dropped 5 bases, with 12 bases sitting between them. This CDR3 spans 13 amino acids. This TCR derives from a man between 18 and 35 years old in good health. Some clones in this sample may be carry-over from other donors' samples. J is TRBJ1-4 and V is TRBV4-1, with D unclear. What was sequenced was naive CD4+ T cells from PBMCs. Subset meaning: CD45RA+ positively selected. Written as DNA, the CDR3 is TGCGCCAGCGCTAAACGGCTAAATGAAAAACTGTTTTTT. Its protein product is CASAKRLNEKLFF.